This is a list of T cell receptor beta chains from one sample in a study of T-cell reconstitution after alpha-beta-depleted transplantation in children. TCRdb independently ran MiXCR on the PCR reads; one entry per CDR3 protein. The table lists more than 550,000 distinct CDR3 sequences, more than 9% of them singletons. Source: PBMCs from the stem cell graft donor, taken from the stem cell graft. These receptors all stem from a human donor who donated a stem cell graft to a child with acute myeloid leukemia. The CDR3 runs from the conserved cysteine through the conserved F or W. The D gene is left open where the match is weak. Some rows have no size entry. The others give once, few or many, or a class for an expanded clone.

size	V	J	D	CDR3	DNA
NA	TRBV27	TRBJ2-1	NA	CASSLSLGLYNEQFF	TGTGCCAGCAGTTTATCCCTGGGACTTTACAATGAGCAGTTCTTC
few	TRBV28	TRBJ2-7	NA	CASSPPGLGTYEQYF	TGTGCCAGCAGTCCGCCGGGACTCGGCACCTACGAGCAGTACTTC
NA	TRBV5-5	TRBJ2-2	NA	CASSPGSTNTGELFF	TGTGCCAGCAGTCCCGGCAGTACGAACACCGGGGAGCTGTTTTTT
many	TRBV7-9	TRBJ2-1	TRBD2	CATLGGLAWNEQFF	TGTGCCACACTAGGGGGACTAGCCTGGAATGAGCAGTTCTTC
few	TRBV7-8	TRBJ2-1	TRBD2	CASSRAGGTSYNEQFF	TGTGCCAGCAGCAGAGCGGGGGGGACAAGTTACAATGAGCAGTTCTTC
few	TRBV7-8	TRBJ2-6	NA	CASSLGGGRANVLTF	TGTGCCAGCAGCTTAGGTGGGGGCCGGGCCAACGTCCTGACTTTC
few	TRBV7-2	TRBJ1-6	TRBD1	CASRYPGQRNSPLHF	TGTGCCAGCAGGTATCCGGGACAGCGGAATTCACCCCTCCACTTT
NA	TRBV28	TRBJ2-1	TRBD2	CASTPGLADPYNEQFF	TGTGCCAGCACTCCGGGACTAGCGGACCCCTACAATGAGCAGTTCTTC
few	TRBV29-1	TRBJ2-7	NA	CSAGVSGPYEQYF	TGCAGCGCGGGGGTAAGCGGTCCCTACGAGCAGTACTTC
few	TRBV30	TRBJ2-3	TRBD1	CAWSRQGQDTQYF	TGTGCCTGGAGTAGACAGGGTCAAGATACGCAGTATTTT
NA	TRBV16	TRBJ1-3	NA	CASSQSKKFFGNTIYF	TGTGCCAGCAGCCAATCCAAAAAATTTTTTGGAAACACCATATATTTT
NA	TRBV15	TRBJ1-1	NA	CATSSIAANEAFF	TGTGCCACCAGCTCTATAGCAGCGAATGAAGCTTTCTTT
NA	TRBV20-1	TRBJ2-1	NA	CSAPGPLGNEQFF	TGCAGTGCTCCGGGACCCCTGGGCAATGAGCAGTTCTTC